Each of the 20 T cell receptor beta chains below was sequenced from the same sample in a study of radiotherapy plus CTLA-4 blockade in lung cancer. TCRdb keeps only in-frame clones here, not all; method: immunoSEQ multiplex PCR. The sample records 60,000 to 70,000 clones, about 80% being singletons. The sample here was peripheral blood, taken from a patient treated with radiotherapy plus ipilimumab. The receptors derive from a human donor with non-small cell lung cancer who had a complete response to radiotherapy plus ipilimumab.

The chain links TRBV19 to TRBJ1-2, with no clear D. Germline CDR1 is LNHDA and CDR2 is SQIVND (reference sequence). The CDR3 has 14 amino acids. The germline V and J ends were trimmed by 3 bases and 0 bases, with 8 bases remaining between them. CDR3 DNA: TGTGCCAGTAGTATGGACGGCTCTAACTATGGCTACACCTTC. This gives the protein CASSMDGSNYGYTF.

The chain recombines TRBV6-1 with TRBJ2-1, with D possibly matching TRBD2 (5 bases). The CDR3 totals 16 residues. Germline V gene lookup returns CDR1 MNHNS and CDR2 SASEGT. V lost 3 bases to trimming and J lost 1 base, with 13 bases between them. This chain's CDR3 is CASSDQQRRSYNEQFF. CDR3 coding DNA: TGTGCCAGCAGTGACCAACAGCGGCGGTCCTACAATGAGCAGTTCTTC.

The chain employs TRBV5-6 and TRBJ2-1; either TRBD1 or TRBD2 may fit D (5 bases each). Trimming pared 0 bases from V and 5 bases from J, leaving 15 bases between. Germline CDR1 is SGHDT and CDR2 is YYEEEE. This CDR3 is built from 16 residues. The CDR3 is CASSLVGRGVHNEQFF. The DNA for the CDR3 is TGTGCCAGCAGCTTGGTGGGTAGGGGAGTACACAATGAGCAGTTCTTC. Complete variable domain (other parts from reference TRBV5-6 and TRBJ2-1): DAGVTQSPTHLIKTRGQQVTLRCSPKSGHDTVSWYQQALGQGPQFIFQYYEEEERQRGNFPDRFSGHQFPNYSSELNVNALLLGDSALYLCASSLVGRGVHNEQFFGPGTRLTVL.

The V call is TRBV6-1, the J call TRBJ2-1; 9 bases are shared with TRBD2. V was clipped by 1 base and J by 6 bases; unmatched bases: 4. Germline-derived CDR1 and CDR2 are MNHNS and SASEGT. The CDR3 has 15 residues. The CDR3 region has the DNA TGTGCCAGCAGTGAAGGCGGTAGCGGGAGCAATGAGCAGTTCTTC. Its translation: CASSEGGSGSNEQFF.

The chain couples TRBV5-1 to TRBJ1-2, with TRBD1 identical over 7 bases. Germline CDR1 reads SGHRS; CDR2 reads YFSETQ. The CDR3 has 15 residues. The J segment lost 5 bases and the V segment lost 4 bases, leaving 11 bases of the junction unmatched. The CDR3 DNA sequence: TGCGCCAGCAGCCCGGGGACAGTGAGTGATTATGGCTACACCTTC. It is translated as CASSPGTVSDYGYTF.

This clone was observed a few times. The CDR3 spells CASSSRQGTGELFF. The CDR3 bases are TGTGCCAGCAGCTCCCGACAGGGAACCGGGGAGCTGTTTTTT. The genes are TRBV7-2 and TRBJ2-2; 7 bases fit TRBD1. The CDR3 consists of 14 residues. After removal of 4 bases from V and 5 bases from J, the junction contained 4 bases not matched to a gene. CDR1 and CDR2 from the germline V gene are SGHTA and FQGNSA.

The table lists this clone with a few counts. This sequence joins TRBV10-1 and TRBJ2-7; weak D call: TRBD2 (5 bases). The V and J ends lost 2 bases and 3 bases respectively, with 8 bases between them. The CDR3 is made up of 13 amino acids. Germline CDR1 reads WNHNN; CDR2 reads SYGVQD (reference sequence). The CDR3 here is CASSEASNYEQYF. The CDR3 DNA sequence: TGCGCCAGCAGTGAGGCTAGCAACTACGAGCAGTACTTC.

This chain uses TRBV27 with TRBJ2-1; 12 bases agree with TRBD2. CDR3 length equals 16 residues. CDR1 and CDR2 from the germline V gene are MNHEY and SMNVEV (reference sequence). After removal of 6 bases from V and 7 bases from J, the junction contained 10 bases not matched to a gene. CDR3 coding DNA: TGTGCCAGCAGGTGGGAACTAGCGGGAGGTGGAAATGAGCAGTTCTTC. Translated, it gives CASRWELAGGGNEQFF.

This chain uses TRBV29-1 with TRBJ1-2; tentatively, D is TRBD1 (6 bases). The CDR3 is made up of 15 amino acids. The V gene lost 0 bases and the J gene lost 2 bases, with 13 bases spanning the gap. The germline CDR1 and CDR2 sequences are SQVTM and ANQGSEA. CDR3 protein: CSVEDLGQPNYGYTF. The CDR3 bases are TGCAGCGTTGAAGACCTCGGACAGCCGAACTATGGCTACACCTTC.

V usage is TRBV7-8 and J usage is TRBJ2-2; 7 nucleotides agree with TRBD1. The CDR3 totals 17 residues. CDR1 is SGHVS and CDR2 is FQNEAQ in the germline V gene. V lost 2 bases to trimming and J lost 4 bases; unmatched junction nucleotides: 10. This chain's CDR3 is CASSLFRGKRGTGELFF. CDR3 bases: TGTGCCAGCAGCTTATTCAGGGGGAAACGGGGCACCGGGGAGCTGTTTTTT.

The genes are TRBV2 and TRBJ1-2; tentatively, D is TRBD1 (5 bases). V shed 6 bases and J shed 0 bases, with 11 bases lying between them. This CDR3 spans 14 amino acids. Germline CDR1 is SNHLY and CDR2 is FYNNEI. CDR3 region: CASSPRGPNYGYTF. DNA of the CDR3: TGTGCCAGCAGCCCACGGGGACCTAACTATGGCTACACCTTC. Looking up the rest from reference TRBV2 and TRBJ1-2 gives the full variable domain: EPEVTQTPSHQVTQMGQEVILRCVPISNHLYFYWYRQILGQKVEFLVSFYNNEISEKSEIFDDQFSVERPDGSNFTLKIRSTKLEDSAMYFCASSPRGPNYGYTFGSGTRLTVV.

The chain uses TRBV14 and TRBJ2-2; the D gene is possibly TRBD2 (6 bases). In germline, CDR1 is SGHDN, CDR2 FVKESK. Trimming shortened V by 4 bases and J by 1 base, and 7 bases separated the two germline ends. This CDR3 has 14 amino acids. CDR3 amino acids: CASSPRGNTGELFF. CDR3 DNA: TGTGCCAGCAGCCCGCGGGGGAACACCGGGGAGCTGTTTTTT.

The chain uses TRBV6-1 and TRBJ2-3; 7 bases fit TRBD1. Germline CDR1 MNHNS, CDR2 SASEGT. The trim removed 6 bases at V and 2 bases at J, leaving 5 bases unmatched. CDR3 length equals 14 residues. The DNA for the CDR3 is TGTGCCAGCAGGGACAGGAGGATCACAGATACGCAGTATTTT. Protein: CASRDRRITDTQYF.

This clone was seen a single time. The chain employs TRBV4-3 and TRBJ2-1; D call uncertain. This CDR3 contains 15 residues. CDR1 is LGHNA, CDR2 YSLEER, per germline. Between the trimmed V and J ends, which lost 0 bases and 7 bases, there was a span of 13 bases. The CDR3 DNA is TGCGCCAGCAGCCAAGATACCCCCAATGTTAATGAGCAGTTCTTC. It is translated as CASSQDTPNVNEQFF.

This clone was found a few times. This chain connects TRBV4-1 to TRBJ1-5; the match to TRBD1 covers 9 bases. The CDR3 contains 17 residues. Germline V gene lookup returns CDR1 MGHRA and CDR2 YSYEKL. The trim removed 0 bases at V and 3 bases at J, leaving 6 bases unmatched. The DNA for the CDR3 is TGCGCCAGCAGCCAAGATGGGAACAGGGGGCTCAATCAGCCCCAGCATTTT. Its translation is CASSQDGNRGLNQPQHF.

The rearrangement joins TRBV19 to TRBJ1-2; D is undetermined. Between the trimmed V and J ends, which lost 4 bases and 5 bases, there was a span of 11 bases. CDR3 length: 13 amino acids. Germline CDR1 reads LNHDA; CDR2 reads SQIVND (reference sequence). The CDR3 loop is CASSNPGDYGYTF. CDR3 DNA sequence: TGTGCCAGTAGTAATCCCGGGGATTATGGCTACACCTTC.

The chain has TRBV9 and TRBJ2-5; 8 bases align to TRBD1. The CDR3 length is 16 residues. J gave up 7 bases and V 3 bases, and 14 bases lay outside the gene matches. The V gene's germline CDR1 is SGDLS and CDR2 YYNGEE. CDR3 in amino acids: CASSARQGSGPGTQYF. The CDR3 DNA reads TGTGCCAGCAGCGCCCGACAGGGGTCGGGCCCAGGGACCCAGTACTTC.

The CDR3 sequence is CASSVASGNLGELFF. The CDR3 nucleotides read TGTGCCAGCAGTGTAGCTAGCGGGAATTTGGGGGAGCTGTTTTTT. The chain uses TRBV2 and TRBJ2-2; 9 bases match TRBD2. The CDR3 is 15 residues long. In germline, CDR1 is SNHLY, CDR2 FYNNEI. The trim removed 4 bases at V and 8 bases at J, leaving 8 bases unmatched.

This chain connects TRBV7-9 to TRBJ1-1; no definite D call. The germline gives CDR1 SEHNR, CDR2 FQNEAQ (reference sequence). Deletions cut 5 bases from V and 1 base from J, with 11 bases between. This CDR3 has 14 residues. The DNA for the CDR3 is TGTGCCAGCAGCCCCCCGCTCGGGAACACTGAAGCTTTCTTT. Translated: CASSPPLGNTEAFF.

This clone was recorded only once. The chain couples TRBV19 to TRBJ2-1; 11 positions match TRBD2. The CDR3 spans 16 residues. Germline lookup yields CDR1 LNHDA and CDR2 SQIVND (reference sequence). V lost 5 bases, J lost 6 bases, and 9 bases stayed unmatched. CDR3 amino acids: CASSLAQGLAGNEQFF. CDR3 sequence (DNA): TGTGCCAGTAGTCTCGCTCAAGGACTAGCGGGCAATGAGCAGTTCTTC. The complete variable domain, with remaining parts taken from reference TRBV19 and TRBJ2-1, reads DGGITQSPKYLFRKEGQNVTLSCEQNLNHDAMYWYRQDPGQGLRLIYYSQIVNDFQKGDIAEGYSVSREKKESFPLTVTSAQKNPTAFYLCASSLAQGLAGNEQFFGPGTRLTVL.